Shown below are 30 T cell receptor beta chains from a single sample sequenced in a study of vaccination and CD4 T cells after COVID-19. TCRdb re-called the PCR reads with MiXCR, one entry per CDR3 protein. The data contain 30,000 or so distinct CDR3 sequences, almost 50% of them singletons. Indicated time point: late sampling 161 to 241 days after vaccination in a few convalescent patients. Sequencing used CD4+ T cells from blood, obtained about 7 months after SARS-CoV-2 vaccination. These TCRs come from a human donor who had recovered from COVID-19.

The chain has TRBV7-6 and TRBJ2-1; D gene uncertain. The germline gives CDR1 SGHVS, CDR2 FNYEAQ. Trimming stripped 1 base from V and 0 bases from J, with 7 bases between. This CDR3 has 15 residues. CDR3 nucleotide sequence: TGTGCCAGCAGCTTAGATCAGAGCTCCTACAATGAGCAGTTCTTC. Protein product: CASSLDQSSYNEQFF. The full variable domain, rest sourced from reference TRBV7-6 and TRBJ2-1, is GAGVSQSPRYKVTKRGQDVALRCDPISGHVSLYWYRQALGQGPEFLTYFNYEAQQDKSGLPNDRFSAERPEGSISTLTIQRTEQRDSAMYRCASSLDQSSYNEQFFGPGTRLTVL.

In DNA form, the CDR3 reads TGCAGTGCTAGCTATCCGGATCTTACCGGGGAGCTGTTTTTT. The encoded protein is CSASYPDLTGELFF. V is TRBV20-1 and J is TRBJ2-2; no clear D gene. The CDR3 covers 14 residues. Trimming took 3 bases from V and 5 from J, leaving 13 bases between them. The V gene's germline CDR1 is DFQATT and CDR2 SNEGSKA (reference sequence).

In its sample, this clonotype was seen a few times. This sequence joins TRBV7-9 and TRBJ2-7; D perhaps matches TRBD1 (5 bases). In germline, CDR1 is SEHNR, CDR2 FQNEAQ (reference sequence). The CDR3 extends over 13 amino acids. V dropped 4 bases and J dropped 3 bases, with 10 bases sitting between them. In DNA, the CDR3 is TGTGCCAGCAGCTCGACAACAGGCTACGAGCAGTACTTC. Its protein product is CASSSTTGYEQYF.

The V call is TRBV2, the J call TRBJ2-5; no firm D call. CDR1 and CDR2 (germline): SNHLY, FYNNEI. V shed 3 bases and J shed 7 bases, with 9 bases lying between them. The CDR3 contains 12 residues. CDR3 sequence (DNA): TGTGCCAGCAGTGAGAGAGGTGTGACCCAGTACTTC. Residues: CASSERGVTQYF.

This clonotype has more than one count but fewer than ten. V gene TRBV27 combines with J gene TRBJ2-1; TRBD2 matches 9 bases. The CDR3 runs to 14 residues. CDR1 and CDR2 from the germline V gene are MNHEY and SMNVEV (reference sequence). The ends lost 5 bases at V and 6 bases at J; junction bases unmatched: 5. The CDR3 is CASSHSGSRNEQFF. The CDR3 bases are TGTGCCAGCAGTCATAGCGGGAGTCGCAATGAGCAGTTCTTC.

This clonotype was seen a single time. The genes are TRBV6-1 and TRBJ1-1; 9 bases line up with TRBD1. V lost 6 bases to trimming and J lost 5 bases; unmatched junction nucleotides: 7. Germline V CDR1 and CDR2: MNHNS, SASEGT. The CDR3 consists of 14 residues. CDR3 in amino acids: CASSRQGGGTEAFF. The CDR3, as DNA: TGTGCCAGCAGCCGACAGGGGGGGGGTACTGAAGCTTTCTTT.

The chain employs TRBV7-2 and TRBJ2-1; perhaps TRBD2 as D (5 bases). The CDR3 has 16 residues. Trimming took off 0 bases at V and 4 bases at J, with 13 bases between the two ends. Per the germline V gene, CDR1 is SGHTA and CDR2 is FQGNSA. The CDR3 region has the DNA TGTGCCAGCAGCTTAGCGGCGGCTAGCAGGTACAATGAGCAGTTCTTC. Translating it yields CASSLAAASRYNEQFF.

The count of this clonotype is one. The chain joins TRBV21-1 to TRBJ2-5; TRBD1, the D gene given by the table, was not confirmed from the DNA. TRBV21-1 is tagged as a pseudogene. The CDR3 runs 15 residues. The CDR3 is CASSKGDRGEETQYF. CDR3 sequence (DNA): TGTGCCAGCAGCAAAGGCGACAGGGGAGAAGAGACCCAGTACTTC.

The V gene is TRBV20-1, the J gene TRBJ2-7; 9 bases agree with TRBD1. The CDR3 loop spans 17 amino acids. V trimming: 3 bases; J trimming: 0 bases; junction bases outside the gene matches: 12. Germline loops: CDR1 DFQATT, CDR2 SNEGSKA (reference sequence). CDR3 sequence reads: CSASRNRGRSSSYEQYF. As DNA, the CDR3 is TGCAGTGCTAGTCGTAACAGGGGGCGTTCGAGCTCCTACGAGCAGTACTTC.

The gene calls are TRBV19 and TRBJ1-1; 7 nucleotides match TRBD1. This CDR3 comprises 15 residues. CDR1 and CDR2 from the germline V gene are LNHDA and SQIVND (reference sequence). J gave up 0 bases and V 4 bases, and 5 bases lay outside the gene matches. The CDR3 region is CASSTQGVVNTEAFF. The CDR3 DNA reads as TGTGCCAGTAGTACTCAGGGGGTTGTGAACACTGAAGCTTTCTTT.

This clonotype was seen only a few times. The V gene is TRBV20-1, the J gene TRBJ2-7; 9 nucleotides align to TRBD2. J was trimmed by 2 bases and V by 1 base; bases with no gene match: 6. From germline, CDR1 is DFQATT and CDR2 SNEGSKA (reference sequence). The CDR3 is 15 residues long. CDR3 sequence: CSARVSGSLAYEQYF. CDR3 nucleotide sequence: TGCAGTGCTAGAGTTAGCGGGAGCCTCGCCTACGAGCAGTACTTC.

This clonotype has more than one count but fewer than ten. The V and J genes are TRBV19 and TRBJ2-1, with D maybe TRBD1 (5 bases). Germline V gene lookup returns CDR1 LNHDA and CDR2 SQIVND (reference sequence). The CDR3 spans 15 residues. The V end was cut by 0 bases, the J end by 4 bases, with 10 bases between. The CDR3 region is CASSIDGHAYNEQFF. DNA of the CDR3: TGTGCCAGTAGTATAGATGGACACGCTTACAATGAGCAGTTCTTC. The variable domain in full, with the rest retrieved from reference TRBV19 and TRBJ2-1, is DGGITQSPKYLFRKEGQNVTLSCEQNLNHDAMYWYRQDPGQGLRLIYYSQIVNDFQKGDIAEGYSVSREKKESFPLTVTSAQKNPTAFYLCASSIDGHAYNEQFFGPGTRLTVL.

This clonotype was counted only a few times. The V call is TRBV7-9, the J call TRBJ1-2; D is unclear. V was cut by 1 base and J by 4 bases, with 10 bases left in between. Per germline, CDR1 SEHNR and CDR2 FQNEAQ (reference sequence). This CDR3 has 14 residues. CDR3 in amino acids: CASSLVSMLYGYTF. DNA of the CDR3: TGTGCCAGCAGCTTAGTATCCATGCTCTATGGCTACACCTTC.

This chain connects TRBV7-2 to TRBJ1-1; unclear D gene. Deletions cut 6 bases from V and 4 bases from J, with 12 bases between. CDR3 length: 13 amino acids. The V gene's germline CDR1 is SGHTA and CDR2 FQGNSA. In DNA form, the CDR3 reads TGTGCCAGCAGACCGCGGGAGAGCACTGAAGCTTTCTTT. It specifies CASRPRESTEAFF.

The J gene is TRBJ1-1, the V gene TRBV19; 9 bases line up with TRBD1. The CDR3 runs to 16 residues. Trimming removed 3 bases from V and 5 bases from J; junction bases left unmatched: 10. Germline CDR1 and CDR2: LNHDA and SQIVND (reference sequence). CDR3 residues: CASSIREGTGSTEAFF. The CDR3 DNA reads TGTGCCAGTAGTATCCGAGAAGGGACAGGGAGTACTGAAGCTTTCTTT.

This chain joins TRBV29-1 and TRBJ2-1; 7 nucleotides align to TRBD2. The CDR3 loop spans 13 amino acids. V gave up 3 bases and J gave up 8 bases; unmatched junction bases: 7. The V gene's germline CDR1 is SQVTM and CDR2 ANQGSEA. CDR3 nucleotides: TGCAGCGTTGAGCGGGAGTGGGCGGATGAGCAGTTCTTC. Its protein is CSVEREWADEQFF.

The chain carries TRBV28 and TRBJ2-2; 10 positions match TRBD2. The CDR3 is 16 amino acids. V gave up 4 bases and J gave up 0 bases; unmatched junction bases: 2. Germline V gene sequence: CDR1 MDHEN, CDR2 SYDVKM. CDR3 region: CASSWGLAPNTGELFF. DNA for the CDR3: TGTGCCAGCAGTTGGGGACTAGCGCCGAACACCGGGGAGCTGTTTTTT.

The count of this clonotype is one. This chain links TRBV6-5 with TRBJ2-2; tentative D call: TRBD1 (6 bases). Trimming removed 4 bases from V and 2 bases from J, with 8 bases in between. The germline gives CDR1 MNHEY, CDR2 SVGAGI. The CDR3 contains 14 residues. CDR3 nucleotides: TGTGCCAGCAGTTCCGGGACAAACACCGGGGAGCTGTTTTTT. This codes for CASSSGTNTGELFF.

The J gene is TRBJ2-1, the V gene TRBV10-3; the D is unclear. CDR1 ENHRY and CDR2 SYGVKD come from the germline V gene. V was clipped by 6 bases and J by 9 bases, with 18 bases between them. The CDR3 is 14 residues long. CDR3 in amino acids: CAISPSAQTGEQFF. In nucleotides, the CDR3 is TGTGCCATCAGCCCAAGTGCCCAGACCGGTGAGCAGTTCTTC.

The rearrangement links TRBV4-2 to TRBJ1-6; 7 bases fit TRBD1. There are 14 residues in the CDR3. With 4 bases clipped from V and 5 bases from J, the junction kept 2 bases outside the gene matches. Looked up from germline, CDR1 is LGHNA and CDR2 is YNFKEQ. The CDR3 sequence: CASSPTGDNSPLHF. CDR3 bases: TGTGCCAGCAGCCCCACAGGGGATAATTCACCCCTCCACTTT.

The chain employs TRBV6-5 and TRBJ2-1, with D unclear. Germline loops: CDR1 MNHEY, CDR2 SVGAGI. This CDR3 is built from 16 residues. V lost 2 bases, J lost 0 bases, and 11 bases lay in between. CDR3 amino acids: CASSYTFSSSYNEQFF. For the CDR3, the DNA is TGTGCCAGCAGTTACACCTTCTCGAGCTCCTACAATGAGCAGTTCTTC.

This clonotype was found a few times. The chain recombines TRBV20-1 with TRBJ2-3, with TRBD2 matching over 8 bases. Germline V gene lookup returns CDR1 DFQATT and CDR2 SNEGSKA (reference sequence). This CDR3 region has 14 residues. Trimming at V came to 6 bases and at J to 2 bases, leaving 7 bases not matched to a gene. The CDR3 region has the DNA TGCAGTGCCGAGGGTAGCGGGATCACAGATACGCAGTATTTT. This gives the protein CSAEGSGITDTQYF.

CDR3 bases: TGTGCCAGCAGTTACTCGAAAACCGGGACAATTCCCTCCTACGAGCAGTACTTC. This translates into CASSYSKTGTIPSYEQYF. V and J are TRBV6-5 and TRBJ2-7, with D tentatively TRBD1 (6 bases). The CDR3 contains 18 residues. The germline gives CDR1 MNHEY, CDR2 SVGAGI. V shed 0 bases and J shed 0 bases, with 18 bases lying between them.

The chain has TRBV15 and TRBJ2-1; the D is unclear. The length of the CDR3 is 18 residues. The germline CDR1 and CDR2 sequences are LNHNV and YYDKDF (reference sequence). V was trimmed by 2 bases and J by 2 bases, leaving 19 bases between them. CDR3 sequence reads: CATSRLITVWSPYNEQFF. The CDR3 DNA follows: TGTGCCACCAGCAGACTGATTACTGTGTGGTCCCCCTACAATGAGCAGTTCTTC.

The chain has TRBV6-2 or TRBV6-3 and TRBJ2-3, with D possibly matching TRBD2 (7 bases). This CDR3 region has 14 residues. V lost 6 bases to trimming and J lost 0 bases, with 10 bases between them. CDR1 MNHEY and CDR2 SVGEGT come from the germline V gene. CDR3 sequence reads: CASRRGGSTDTQYF. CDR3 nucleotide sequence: TGTGCCAGCAGGAGGGGGGGAAGCACAGATACGCAGTATTTT.

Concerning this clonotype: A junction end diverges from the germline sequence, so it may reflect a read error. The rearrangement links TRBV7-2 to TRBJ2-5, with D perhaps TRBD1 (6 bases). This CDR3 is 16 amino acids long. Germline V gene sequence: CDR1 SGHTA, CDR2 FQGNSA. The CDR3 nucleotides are TGTGTCAGCAGCTTAGTGGGTTCCAGGGGCCAAGAGACCCAGTACTTC. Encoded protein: CVSSLVGSRGQETQYF.

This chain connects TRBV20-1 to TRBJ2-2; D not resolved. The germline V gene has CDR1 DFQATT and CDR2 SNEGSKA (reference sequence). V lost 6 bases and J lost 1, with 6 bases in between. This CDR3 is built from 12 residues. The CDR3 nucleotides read TGCAGTGCCTCCCAGAACACCGGGGAGCTGTTTTTT. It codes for CSASQNTGELFF.

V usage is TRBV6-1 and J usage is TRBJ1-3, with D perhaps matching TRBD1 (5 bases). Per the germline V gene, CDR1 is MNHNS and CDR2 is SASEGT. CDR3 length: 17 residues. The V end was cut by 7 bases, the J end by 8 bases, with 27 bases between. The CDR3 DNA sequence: TGTGCCAGCATCCCAACGGGTGACTTGGGGGAAGGGGACACCATATATTTT. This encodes CASIPTGDLGEGDTIYF.

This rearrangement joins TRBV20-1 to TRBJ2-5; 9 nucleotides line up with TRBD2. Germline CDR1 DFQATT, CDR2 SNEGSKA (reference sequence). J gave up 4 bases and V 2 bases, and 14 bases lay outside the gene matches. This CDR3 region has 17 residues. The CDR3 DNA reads TGCAGTGCTAGAAAGGTAGCGGGAGCCCCACTTGGAGAGACCCAGTACTTC. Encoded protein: CSARKVAGAPLGETQYF.

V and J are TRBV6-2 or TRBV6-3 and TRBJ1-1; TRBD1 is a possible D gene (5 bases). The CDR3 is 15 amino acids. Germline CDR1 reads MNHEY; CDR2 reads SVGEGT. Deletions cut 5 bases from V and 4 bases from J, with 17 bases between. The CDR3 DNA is TGTGCCAGCAGTCCGGGGTTGCAGGGAGGCACTGAAGCTTTCTTT. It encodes CASSPGLQGGTEAFF.